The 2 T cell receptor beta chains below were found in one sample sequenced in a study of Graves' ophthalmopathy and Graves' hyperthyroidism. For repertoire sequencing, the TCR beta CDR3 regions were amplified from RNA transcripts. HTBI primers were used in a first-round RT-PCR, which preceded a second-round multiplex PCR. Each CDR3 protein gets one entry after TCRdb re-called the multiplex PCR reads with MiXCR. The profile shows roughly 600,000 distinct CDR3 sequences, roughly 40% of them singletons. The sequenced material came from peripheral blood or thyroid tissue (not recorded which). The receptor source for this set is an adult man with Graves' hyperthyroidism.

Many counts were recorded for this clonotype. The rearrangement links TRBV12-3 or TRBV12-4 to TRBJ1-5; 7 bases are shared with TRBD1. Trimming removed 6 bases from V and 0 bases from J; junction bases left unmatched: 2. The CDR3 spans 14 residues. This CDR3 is CASRQGTSNQPQHF. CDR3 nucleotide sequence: TGTGCCAGCAGACAGGGGACTAGCAATCAGCCCCAGCATTTT.

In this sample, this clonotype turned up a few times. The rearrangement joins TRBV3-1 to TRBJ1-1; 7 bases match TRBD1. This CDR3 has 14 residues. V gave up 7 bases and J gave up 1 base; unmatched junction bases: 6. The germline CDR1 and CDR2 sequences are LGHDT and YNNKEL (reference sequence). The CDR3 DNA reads TGTGCCAGCAAGGCAGCAGGGGGGAACACTGAAGCTTTCTTT. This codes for CASKAAGGNTEAFF.